This T cell receptor (beta chain) was captured in a study of cytomegalovirus exposure and HLA in healthy donors. This PCR relied on a set of 60 Vbeta primers and 13 Jbeta primers. Profiling relied on immunoSEQ multiplex PCR, and the TCRdb table lists in-frame clones only, not all of them. Among about 160,000 clones listed, roughly 80% were seen once. As regards this clone: The target antigen is unknown.

The V segment lost 6 bases and the J segment 6 bases; nucleotides outside the gene matches: 8. The CDR3 has 13 amino acids. Germline V gives CDR1 MNHEY, CDR2 SMNVEV (reference sequence). Findings and limits, study-wide: The authors judged a highly shared variant cluster likely a sequencing artifact. Association with HLA alleles at 0.05 false discovery rate was found for around 17,000 TCR beta sequences in a later analysis. Rarity held for most TCR sequences, but there were some public TCRs that occurred in many donors.

This rearrangement joins TRBV27 to TRBJ2-7, with 7 bases identical to TRBD1. Sequencing was done on a sample of PBMCs. The receptor's source is a male donor in good health and CMV-seropositive. CDR3 loop: CASRNRGISEQYF. In nucleotides, the CDR3 is TGTGCCAGCAGAAACAGGGGAATTAGCGAGCAGTACTTC.